One T cell receptor beta chain is described in this entry. The data originate from a study of identical twins. Via MiXCR, TCRdb re-called the 5' RACE reads, giving one row per CDR3 protein. This table has fewer than 500,000 distinct CDR3 sequences, around an eighth appearing once. The sample was also linked to a second study, of yellow fever vaccine responses in identical twins.

The sequenced sample was CD4+ T cells sorted from blood. The sequence derives from a young woman in good health.

The DNA for the CDR3 is TGTGCCAGCAGCTTAATTCCAGGGGGCCCCTACAATGAGCAGTTCTTC. Translation gives CASSLIPGGPYNEQFF. The chain uses TRBV7-3 and TRBJ2-1; TRBD1 aligns across 8 bases. Trimming at V came to 1 base and at J to 2 bases, leaving 4 bases not matched to a gene. The CDR3 length is 16 residues. Germline V gene lookup returns CDR1 SGHTA and CDR2 FQGTGA.